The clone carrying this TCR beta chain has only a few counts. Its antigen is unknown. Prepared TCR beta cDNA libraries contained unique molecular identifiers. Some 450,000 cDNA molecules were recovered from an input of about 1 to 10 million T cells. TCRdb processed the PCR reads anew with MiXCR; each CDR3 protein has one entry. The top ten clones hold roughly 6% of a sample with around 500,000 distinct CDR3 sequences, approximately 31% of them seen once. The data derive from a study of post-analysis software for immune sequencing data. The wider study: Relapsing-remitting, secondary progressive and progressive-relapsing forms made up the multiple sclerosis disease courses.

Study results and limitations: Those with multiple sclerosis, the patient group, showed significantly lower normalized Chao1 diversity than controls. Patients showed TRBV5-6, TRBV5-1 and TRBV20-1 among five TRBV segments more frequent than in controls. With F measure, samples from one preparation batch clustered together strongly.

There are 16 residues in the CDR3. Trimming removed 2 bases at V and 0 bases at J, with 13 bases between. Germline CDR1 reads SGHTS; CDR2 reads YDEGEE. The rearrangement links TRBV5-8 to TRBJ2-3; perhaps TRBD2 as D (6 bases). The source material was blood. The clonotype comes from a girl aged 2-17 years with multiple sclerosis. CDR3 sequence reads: CASSFGTGDSTDTQYF. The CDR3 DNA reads TGTGCCAGCAGCTTTGGGACTGGTGATAGCACAGATACGCAGTATTTT.